This T cell receptor (beta chain) was sequenced for a study of long-term antiretroviral therapy in people with HIV. Findings and limits, study-wide: With ART, diversity went up but was still lower than in transplant donor controls. Regardless of time point, clones expanded before ART dominated the repertoire.

Samples were assayed with immunoSEQ v3.0 at survey level. TCRdb keeps only in-frame clones here, not all; method: immunoSEQ multiplex PCR. Among under 45,000 clones, about 94% were seen once, and the ten largest hold 3% to 4%. This CDR3 has 16 amino acids. The germline V and J ends were trimmed by 1 base and 2 bases, with 13 bases remaining between them. Germline V gene lookup returns CDR1 KGHSH and CDR2 LQKENI. Comment on this clone: Antigen: not known.

The starting material was unsorted PBMCs, obtained around 5.4 years after starting antiretroviral therapy. This receptor was taken from a woman in her forties or fifties with HIV. The genes are TRBV18 and TRBJ2-3; tentative D call: TRBD2 (6 bases). The CDR3 sequence is CASSPRPSEATDTQYF. CDR3 in DNA: TGTGCCAGCTCACCACGTCCTAGCGAAGCCACAGATACGCAGTATTTT.